This record covers a single T cell receptor (beta chain). This clonotype came up a few times. Its antigen is still unknown. Mismatch with germline at one junction end may stem from a read error. From the cysteine up to the phenylalanine, the CDR3 has a length of 16 residues. The DNA shown is the 48-base CDR3, in frame from base 1. CDR1 and CDR2, per the germline V gene, are LGHNA and YSLEER. Sequencing used an Illumina NovaSeq 6000. TCRalpha and TCRbeta cDNA libraries were constructed by 5'RACE with constant-segment primers, with sample barcodes and unique molecular identifiers being introduced. RNA was extracted from every sample with Trizol reagent. The libraries were amplified in two PCR steps, and the second step added a second sample barcode and Illumina TruSeq adapters. Sequencing of libraries was performed on an Illumina NovaSeq with 2 x 150 bp paired-end reads. The authors processed their data as follows. Reads were demultiplexed and collapsed into UMI-guided consensus sequences with migec v1.2.7. Using mixcr v2.1.11, the UMI consensuses were aligned to TRA and TRB V and J templates and assembled into clonotypes. Expanded or contracted clonotypes were those called significant by both edgeR and NoisET, with noise models trained on biological replicates. For edgeR calls, the cutoffs were a false discovery rate-adjusted p below 0.01 and a log2 fold-change threshold of 1. PCA with hierarchical clustering of max-normalized trajectories of the 1000 most abundant clonotypes was used as exploratory dynamics analysis. Separately sequenced CD4+ and CD8+ repertoires were used to assign the CD4 or CD8 phenotype of responding clones. TCRdb handled the public reads itself, with Q25 trimming in fastp and clone calling in MiXCR, and kept productive beta chains. Identical CDR3 protein sequences are pooled into one entry, listed with their most common genes and DNA. The authors' filters were not applied to this entry. Across this sample there are hundreds of thousands of distinct CDR3 sequences, with about 16% seen only once. The biggest ten clones account for 2% to 2.5% of the sample.

The data are from a study of T-cell memory formation after mild COVID-19 (dated by TCRdb to about 2021). Background on the whole study: TCR sequence clusters from the two donors were largely donor specific. In two donors, T-cell clones that expanded and contracted after mild COVID-19 were tracked by sequencing TCRalpha and TCRbeta repertoires over time. The cohort comprised two young, previously healthy adult volunteers, one female and one male.

Study-wide findings and limitations: Some responding clones were found in pre-infection memory, which suggests that pre-existing cross-reactive memory T cells took part in the SARS-CoV-2 response. Clones contracting from day 15 to 85 had balanced CD4/CD8 phenotypes, while a second wave expanding from day 15 to 37 was biased towards CD4+. The study covered only a couple of mild cases, and larger cohorts including severe cases with pre-infection samples were considered necessary. The second-wave clones that peaked on day 37 were not confirmed to be SARS-CoV-2 specific. Contracting CD4+ clones were located mainly in the CM and EM memory subsets, whereas CD8+ clones were found to be enriched in EMRA.

Ficoll-Paque density gradient centrifugation was used to isolate PBMCs. Recombination joined TRBV4-3 with TRBJ1-3; a tentative D match to TRBD1 spans 6 bases. Sequenced sample: PBMCs or a T cell subset sorted from them (not recorded which). This clonotype was sampled from an adult woman who had mild COVID-19 (a few samples of this study predate the infection). The sample titles of this study are shuffled in the database, so cell type and time point are left out; the donor was told from shared clones. The DNA sequence is TGCGCCAGCAGCCAAGATTACGGGGGCTATGGAGACACCATATATTTT. Translated, this is CASSQDYGGYGDTIYF.